This T cell receptor (beta chain) is drawn from a study of blood T cell repertoires in COVID-19. Looking at the study overall: Whether acute or convalescent, the COVID-19 samples came from the United States, Italy and Spain. PBMCs, B-cell-depleted T cells, or T cells provided the cDNA or gDNA that made up the material.

Methods used by the authors: Researchers report that nucleated cell counts were estimated from reference gene primer amplification. Data came from immunoSEQ multiplex PCR; TCRdb stores just in-frame clones and leaves some out. V and J calls and clone size are copied from that table; D and trimming were computed from the DNA. Found here are about 99,000 clones, roughly 87% of them singletons; the top ten hold 6.2%. The CDR3 has 17 amino acids. The germline V and J ends were trimmed by 5 bases and 0 bases, with 16 bases remaining between them. Germline-derived CDR1 and CDR2 are SGHAT and FQNNGV. The sequence was collected from a human donor in a cohort sampled during active COVID-19. The gene calls are TRBV11-2 and TRBJ2-2; tentative D call: TRBD2 (5 bases). The sample taken for sequencing was peripheral blood. CDR3 region: CASSQPLASPNTGELFF. The CDR3 nucleotides are TGTGCCAGCAGCCAACCCCTAGCCTCGCCGAACACCGGGGAGCTGTTTTTT.